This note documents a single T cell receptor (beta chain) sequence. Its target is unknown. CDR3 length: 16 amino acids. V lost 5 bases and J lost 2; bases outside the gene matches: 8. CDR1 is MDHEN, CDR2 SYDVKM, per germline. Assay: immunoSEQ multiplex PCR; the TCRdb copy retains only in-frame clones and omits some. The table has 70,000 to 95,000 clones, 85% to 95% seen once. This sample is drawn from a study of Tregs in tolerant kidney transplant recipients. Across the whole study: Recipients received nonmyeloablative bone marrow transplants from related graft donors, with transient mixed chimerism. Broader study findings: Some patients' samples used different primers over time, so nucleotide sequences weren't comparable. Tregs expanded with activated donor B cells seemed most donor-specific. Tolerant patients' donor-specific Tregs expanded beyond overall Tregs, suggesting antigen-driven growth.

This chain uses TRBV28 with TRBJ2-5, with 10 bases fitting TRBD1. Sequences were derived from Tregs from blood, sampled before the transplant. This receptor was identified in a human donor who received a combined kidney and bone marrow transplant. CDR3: CASSPGTGALQETQYF. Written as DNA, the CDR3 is TGTGCCAGCAGTCCCGGGACAGGGGCGCTTCAAGAGACCCAGTACTTC.